A selection of T cell receptor beta chains follows, all from one sample in a study of shared clonotypes between healthy human individuals. Measured with immunoSEQ multiplex PCR; TCRdb has only the in-frame clones, and not every one. Of roughly 1,100,000 clones listed, 65% to 75% are singletons. What was sequenced was memory CD4+ T cells sorted from blood. The receptors come from a man younger than 35 in good health. Both conserved end residues are part of each CDR3. The D gene is left open where the match is weak. Only some rows state a clone size, as once, few, many or a class for expanded clones.

D: -; V: TRBV11-2; J: TRBJ1-6; size: once; DNA: TGTGCCAGCAGCCCGGGACGGTATAATTCACCCCTCCACTTT; CDR3: CASSPGRYNSPLHF
D: -; V: TRBV23-1; J: TRBJ2-3; size: -; DNA: TGCGCCAGCAGTCGGGACTTCCACACAGATACGCAGTATTTT; CDR3: CASSRDFHTDTQYF
D: TRBD2; V: TRBV2; J: TRBJ2-5; size: -; DNA: TGTGCCAGCAGATGGACTAGCGGGGCTCAAGAGACCCAGTACTTC; CDR3: CASRWTSGAQETQYF
D: TRBD1; V: TRBV5-1; J: TRBJ1-2; size: -; DNA: TGCGCCAGCAGCTTGGGGGACAGCTATGGCTACACCTTC; CDR3: CASSLGDSYGYTF
D: TRBD2; V: TRBV15; J: TRBJ2-7; size: -; DNA: TGTGCCACCAGCTTACTCATATCGGGAGGAAGCGAGCAGTACTTC; CDR3: CATSLLISGGSEQYF
D: TRBD1; V: TRBV6-1; J: TRBJ2-7; size: -; DNA: TGTGCCAGCAGTGAACGGACAGGTAACTACGAGCAGTACTTC; CDR3: CASSERTGNYEQYF
D: TRBD2; V: TRBV6-1; J: TRBJ2-1; size: -; DNA: TGTGCCAGCACCGGGGTGTGGGGGGGTTACAATGAGCAGTTCTTC; CDR3: CASTGVWGGYNEQFF
D: TRBD1; V: TRBV6-9; J: TRBJ1-5; size: many; DNA: TGTGCCAGGCGCCGGGACAGCAACAATCAGCCCCAGCATTTT; CDR3: CARRRDSNNQPQHF
D: TRBD2; V: TRBV6-5; J: TRBJ2-2; size: many; DNA: TGTGCCAGCAATCCGACTAGCGGAAACACCGGGGAGCTGTTTTTT; CDR3: CASNPTSGNTGELFF
D: TRBD1; V: TRBV18; J: TRBJ1-5; size: -; DNA: TGTGCCAGCTCACGCGGGACAGATAGCAATCAGCCCCAGCATTTT; CDR3: CASSRGTDSNQPQHF
D: -; V: TRBV6-5; J: TRBJ2-7; size: once; DNA: TGTGCCAGCAGTTACATGGCGGGGTCTCCCCTGGGGGAGCAGTACTTC; CDR3: CASSYMAGSPLGEQYF
D: -; V: TRBV7-2; J: TRBJ1-2; size: -; DNA: TGTGCCAGCAGCCCCAATTTGGATGGCTACACCTTC; CDR3: CASSPNLDGYTF
D: -; V: TRBV6-5; J: TRBJ2-7; size: -; DNA: TGTGCCAGCAGTCCCGACTTTAATCGCGCCGAGCAGTACTTC; CDR3: CASSPDFNRAEQYF
D: -; V: TRBV30; J: TRBJ1-1; size: -; DNA: TGTGCCTGGACGACCTCTCCGAACACTGAAGCTTTCTTT; CDR3: CAWTTSPNTEAFF
D: -; V: TRBV4-3; J: TRBJ1-1; size: -; DNA: TGCGCCAGCAGCCAAGACGGAGACACTGAAGCTTTCTTT; CDR3: CASSQDGDTEAFF
D: -; V: TRBV7-6; J: TRBJ2-2; size: -; DNA: TGTGCCAGCACCTTGGGGGGGGAGCTGTTTTTT; CDR3: CASTLGGELFF
D: -; V: TRBV7-2; J: TRBJ2-7; size: -; DNA: TGTGCCAGCAGCTCCCAGCGGAGCTCCTACGAGCAGTACTTC; CDR3: CASSSQRSSYEQYF
D: TRBD2; V: TRBV18; J: TRBJ2-1; size: -; DNA: TGTGCCAGCTCACCCGCGGGGGGGCTGATGAATGAGCAGTTCTTC; CDR3: CASSPAGGLMNEQFF
D: TRBD2; V: TRBV30; J: TRBJ2-5; size: -; DNA: TGTGCCTGGACCTCCGCCAGGACTAGCGGGGGGGCAGTTGAGACCCAGTACTTC; CDR3: CAWTSARTSGGAVETQYF
D: -; V: TRBV5-1; J: TRBJ2-6; size: -; DNA: TGCGCCAGCAGCTTTGGGGGAGGGGCCAACGTCCTGACTTTC; CDR3: CASSFGGGANVLTF
D: -; V: TRBV7-9; J: TRBJ2-2; size: -; DNA: TGTGCCAGCAGCTTAGCGCTGGGGAACACCGGGGAGCTGTTTTTT; CDR3: CASSLALGNTGELFF
D: TRBD1; V: TRBV30; J: TRBJ2-3; size: -; DNA: TGTGCCTTGACAGGGTATTATACGCAGTATTTT; CDR3: CALTGYYTQYF
D: -; V: TRBV7-3; J: TRBJ2-5; size: few; DNA: TGTGCCAGCAGGAACACCGGGGAAGAGACCCAGTACTTC; CDR3: CASRNTGEETQYF
D: TRBD1; V: TRBV30; J: TRBJ1-2; size: few; DNA: TGTGCCTGGGCAGCACAGGGGGCGGGCTATGGCTACACCTTC; CDR3: CAWAAQGAGYGYTF
D: TRBD1; V: TRBV6-6; J: TRBJ1-1; size: -; DNA: TGTGCCAGCAGTTCAACAGGGGTGGCTGAAGCTTTCTTT; CDR3: CASSSTGVAEAFF
D: TRBD1; V: TRBV28; J: TRBJ1-4; size: -; DNA: TGTGCCAGCAGTTTAGGCGGACAGGTGGGGGGAGGAAAACTGTTTTTT; CDR3: CASSLGGQVGGGKLFF
D: -; V: TRBV5-1; J: TRBJ2-3; size: -; DNA: TGCGCCAGCAGCTTGACGACCGGCACAGATACGCAGTATTTT; CDR3: CASSLTTGTDTQYF
D: -; V: TRBV5-1; J: TRBJ1-6; size: -; DNA: TGCGCCAGCAGCTCCATGGGGGCTGGGAATTCACCCCTCCACTTT; CDR3: CASSSMGAGNSPLHF
D: TRBD1; V: TRBV5-1; J: TRBJ2-1; size: -; DNA: TGCGCCAGCAGCCAGGGACAGGTGAGCTACAATGAGCAGTTCTTC; CDR3: CASSQGQVSYNEQFF